This T cell receptor (beta chain) was captured in a study of vaccination and CD4 T cells after COVID-19. This clonotype was counted a single time. Its antigen is still unknown. Sequencing of cultured CD4+ T cell DNA used the Oncomine TCR Beta short-read assay. TCRdb reanalysed the PCR reads using MiXCR and keeps one entry per CDR3 protein. In the table there are fewer than 20,000 distinct CDR3 sequences, less than 70% of which are singletons. J lost 3 bases, V lost 0 bases, and 5 bases had no gene match. Germline V gene lookup returns CDR1 MNHEY and CDR2 SVGEGT. This CDR3 has 15 amino acids. Treatment: approximately 9-day PBMC culture with coronavirus spike peptide pools or control peptides (ViraFEST assay). Peptide pool stimulation in ViraFEST expanded antigen-specific T cells, whose TCRs were then sequenced. Each well received around 1.8 million PBMCs, cultured with roughly 9.4 IU/ml IL-2 and approximately 10 ug/ml peptide pools.

The chain links TRBV6-2 or TRBV6-3 to TRBJ2-7, with 7 bases lining up with TRBD2. Sequences were obtained from CD4+ T cells from blood, cultured in vitro. This clonotype was obtained from a human donor who had recovered from COVID-19. In nucleotides, the CDR3 is TGTGCCAGCAGTTACTCGGCTAGCGGCCTCTACGAGCAGTACTTC. Encoded protein: CASSYSASGLYEQYF.